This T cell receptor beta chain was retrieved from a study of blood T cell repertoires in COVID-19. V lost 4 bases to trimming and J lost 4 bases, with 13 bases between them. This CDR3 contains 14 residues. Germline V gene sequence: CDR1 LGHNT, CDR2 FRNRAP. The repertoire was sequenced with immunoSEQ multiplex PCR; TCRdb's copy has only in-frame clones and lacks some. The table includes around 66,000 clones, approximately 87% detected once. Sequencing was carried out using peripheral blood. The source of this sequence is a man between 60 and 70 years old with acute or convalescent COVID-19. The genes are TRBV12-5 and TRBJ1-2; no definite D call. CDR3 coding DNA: TGTGCTAGTGGTTACGGGGATTTTGGCTATGGCTACACCTTC. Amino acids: CASGYGDFGYGYTF. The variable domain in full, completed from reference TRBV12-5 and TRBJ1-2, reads DARVTQTPRHKVTEMGQEVTMRCQPILGHNTVFWYRQTMMQGLELLAYFRNRAPLDDSGMPKDRFSAEMPDATLATLKIQPSEPRDSAVYFCASGYGDFGYGYTFGSGTRLTVV.